This record concerns one T cell receptor beta chain sequence. Its antigen is unidentified. Sequencing of cultured CD4+ T cell DNA used the Oncomine TCR Beta short-read assay. TCRdb re-derived calls from the PCR reads in MiXCR, one entry per CDR3 protein. In the table there are 12,000 or so distinct CDR3 sequences, roughly 44% of which are singletons. Treatment noted: approximately nine-day PBMC culture with coronavirus spike peptide pools or control peptides (ViraFEST assay). Convalescent patients tested SARS-CoV-2 PCR positive from March to December 2020, before Alpha, Beta and Delta emerged. Per germline, CDR1 SGHKS and CDR2 YYEKEE (reference sequence). Trimming removed 0 bases from V and 7 bases from J, with 13 bases in between. This CDR3 has 14 amino acids. The data stem from a study of vaccination and CD4 T cells after COVID-19.

The chain joins TRBV5-5 to TRBJ1-2; D is possibly TRBD1 (5 bases). The sequenced material came from CD4+ T cells from blood, cultured in vitro. The receptor was isolated from a human donor who had recovered from COVID-19. The CDR3 DNA is TGTGCCAGCAGCTTGGAGCAGGGAGTTGGTGGCTACACCTTC. It is translated as CASSLEQGVGGYTF.